This TCR beta chain was sequenced in a study of graft-versus-host responses after intestinal transplantation (dated by TCRdb to about 2021). Regarding the study in general: Recipients received multivisceral, liver-intestinal, or isolated intestinal transplants. Anti-thymocyte globulin induction was given to all recipients, followed by maintenance tacrolimus and steroids for about 3 years. Samples from a few later patients were sequenced in-house on an Illumina MiSeq with MiXCR processing rather than by the commercial service. A peak of at least 4% donor T cells among recipient peripheral blood mononuclear cells was the definition used for donor T cell macrochimerism. After intestinal transplantation, graft-versus-host and host-versus-graft alloreactive T cell clones were followed in the graft, circulation and bone marrow using bulk TCR-beta CDR3 sequencing. To identify alloreactive clones, pre-transplant mixed lymphocyte reaction products were sequenced and then compared with unstimulated pre-transplant donor and recipient T cells. The cohort enrolled about two dozen intestinal transplant recipients, one of whom was a retransplant, and a few patients without pretransplant specimens were excluded.

Trimming takes 6 bases from V and 4 bases from J, and the germline ends sit 8 bases apart. As encoded in the germline V gene, CDR1 is ENHRY while CDR2 is SYGVKD. The CDR3 has 12 amino acids, counting the end cysteine and phenylalanine. The only DNA kept is the CDR3, 36 bases in frame from the first base. The time point label for this specimen denotes: cells obtained before transplantation from donor or recipient. CD3+CD4+ and CD3+CD8+ populations were FACS-sorted from unstimulated pre-transplant donor and recipient cells taken from spleen or lymph nodes. With regard to this clone: The target of this receptor is not known. Base-call qualities are not available, and no considerably larger clone is one nucleotide away.

Broad study findings and their caveats: Patients with donor T cell macrochimerism had high GvH to HvG T cell clonal ratios in their allografts. Conclusions were limited by the relatively low number and heterogeneity of intestinal transplant patients. Early after transplant, peak levels of circulating GvH clones were associated with declines in HvG clones. GvH clones turned up in recipient bone marrow, with some appearing earlier in ileal mucosa or blood, a pattern consistent with an intestinal mucosal origin.

Library generation was performed with the immunoSEQ multiplex PCR assay. For most patients, genomic DNA was isolated using the Qiagen DNeasy Blood and Tissue Kit and was shipped frozen to Adaptive Biotechnologies for TCR sequencing. Adaptive Biotechnologies carried out high-throughput TCR-beta CDR3 sequencing of genomic DNA for most patients. Per the original workflow: TCR sequencing data were retrieved from Adaptive's ImmunoSEQ software for more than 15 patients, whereas three other patients were processed with MiXCR and VDJtools. To correct CD4 versus CD8 sorting errors, any sequence found in both subsets at a frequency ratio below 5:1 was removed. Because the origin of CDR3 nucleotide sequences shared between donor and recipient could not be assigned, those sequences were removed. To be classed as alloreactive, a clone needed at least 2-fold expansion over unstimulated cells and a minimum CFSE-low frequency of 0.002% (template counts) or 0.001% (read counts). A clone was considered mappable if detected in the sequenced pre-transplant spleen, lymph node, or MLR CFSE-low populations of the donor or recipient. Cumulative frequency of alloreactive clones was calculated as a percentage of all sequences weighted by copy number. This is the immuneACCESS table as TCRdb keeps it, with only in-frame sequences that have V and J called. A part of the clones is gone; compared with another copy, unresolved V genes explain less than half, and the rest is unexplained. That table supplies the V and J calls and clone size; D and trimming were determined from the DNA. The sample table contains 85,000 to 90,000 clones; only one count was recorded for 85% to 90% of them. The ten largest clones add up to around 0.1% of the sample.

The rearrangement joined TRBV10-3 to TRBJ2-3; the D gene is not confidently resolved. Material: unstimulated CD4+ T cells sorted from spleen or lymph node cells, obtained before intestinal transplant. The sequence was obtained from a human donor who received an intestinal transplant. The DNA sequence is TGTGCCATCAGCCCCCTAGCAGATACGCAGTATTTT. This yields the protein CAISPLADTQYF.